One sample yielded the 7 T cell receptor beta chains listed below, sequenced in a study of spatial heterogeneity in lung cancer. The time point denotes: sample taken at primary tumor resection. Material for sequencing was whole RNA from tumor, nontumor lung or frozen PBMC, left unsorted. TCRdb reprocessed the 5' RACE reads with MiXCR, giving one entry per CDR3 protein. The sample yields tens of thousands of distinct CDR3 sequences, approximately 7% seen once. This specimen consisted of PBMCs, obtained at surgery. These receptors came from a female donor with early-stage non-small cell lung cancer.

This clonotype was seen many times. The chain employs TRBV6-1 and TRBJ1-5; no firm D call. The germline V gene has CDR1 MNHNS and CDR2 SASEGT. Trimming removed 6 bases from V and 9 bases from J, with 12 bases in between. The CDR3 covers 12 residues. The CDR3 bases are TGTGCCAGCAGGGAGGGAGCCCGGCCCCAGCATTTT. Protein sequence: CASREGARPQHF.

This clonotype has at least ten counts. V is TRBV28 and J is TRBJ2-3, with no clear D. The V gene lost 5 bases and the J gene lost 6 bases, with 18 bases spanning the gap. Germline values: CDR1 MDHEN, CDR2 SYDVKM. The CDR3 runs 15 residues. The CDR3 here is CASSMGTAGRDTQYF. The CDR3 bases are TGTGCCAGCAGTATGGGTACTGCCGGGCGGGATACGCAGTATTTT.

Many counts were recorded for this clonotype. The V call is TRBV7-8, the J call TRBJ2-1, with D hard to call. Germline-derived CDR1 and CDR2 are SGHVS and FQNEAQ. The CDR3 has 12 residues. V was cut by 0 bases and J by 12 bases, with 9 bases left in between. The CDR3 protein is CASSLAVRWQFF. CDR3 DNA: TGTGCCAGCAGCTTAGCAGTACGGTGGCAGTTCTTC.

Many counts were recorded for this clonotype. The chain's CDR3 is CASSPQTVYVGGELFF. As DNA, the CDR3 is TGCGCCAGCAGCCCCCAGACCGTTTACGTGGGCGGGGAGCTGTTTTTT. This chain links TRBV5-1 with TRBJ2-2; D is undetermined. The germline CDR1 and CDR2 sequences are SGHRS and YFSETQ. V lost 4 bases, J lost 7 bases, and 20 bases lay in between. The CDR3 runs 16 residues.

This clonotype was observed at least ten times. The CDR3 DNA reads as TGTGCCAGCAGCCAAGGCTCCAGCCCGGGAGAGCAGTACTTC. Protein product: CASSQGSSPGEQYF. The V call is TRBV3-1, the J call TRBJ2-7; possibly TRBD2 for D (5 bases). Germline V lookup: CDR1 LGHDT, CDR2 YNNKEL (reference sequence). V was pared by 1 base and J by 7 bases, with 14 bases between. The CDR3 is 14 residues long.

The CDR3 protein is CASSLVDKAYEQYF. CDR3 nucleotides: TGTGCCAGCAGCTTAGTGGACAAAGCCTACGAGCAGTACTTC. This chain uses TRBV7-2 with TRBJ2-7; maybe TRBD1 (5 bases). This CDR3 is built from 14 residues. Trimming took off 1 base at V and 2 bases at J, with 9 bases between the two ends. CDR1 is SGHTA, CDR2 FQGNSA, per germline.

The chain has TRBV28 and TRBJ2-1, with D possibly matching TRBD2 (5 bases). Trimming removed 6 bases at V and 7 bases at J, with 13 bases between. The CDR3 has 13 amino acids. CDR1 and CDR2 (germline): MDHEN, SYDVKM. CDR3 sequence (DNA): TGTGCCAGCAGGGTGTCGGCGGGTAATGAGCAGTTCTTC. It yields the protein CASRVSAGNEQFF.